This T cell receptor beta chain was sequenced for a study of blood T cells in healthy people across ages. Combining a sample-barcoded 5' primer with a J-beta primer mix, a second PCR ran for roughly 6 to 12 cycles. Each CDR3 protein is one row after TCRdb ran MiXCR on the 5' RACE reads. The repertoire includes about 1,500,000 distinct CDR3 sequences, around two fifths of them detected once, and under 8% sits in the top ten. Only a few counts were recorded for this clonotype. Per germline, CDR1 DFQATT and CDR2 SNEGSKA (reference sequence). The CDR3 totals 14 residues. The trim removed 4 bases at V and 4 bases at J, leaving 4 bases unmatched.

The chain has TRBV20-1 and TRBJ2-1, with 10 bases lining up with TRBD2. This receptor was obtained from a woman between 18 and 30 years old in good health. The specimen sequenced was blood. CDR3 nucleotide sequence: TGCAGTGCTATACTAGCGGGGCTTTACAATGAGCAGTTCTTC. Protein sequence: CSAILAGLYNEQFF.